This T cell receptor beta chain was observed in a study of post-analysis software for immune sequencing data. Study-wide points: In patients, TRBV5-6, TRBV5-1 and TRBV20-1 belonged to 4 or 5 TRBV segments found more frequently than in controls.

Unique molecular identifiers were carried by the TCR beta cDNA libraries. TCRdb re-analysed the PCR reads in MiXCR, keeping a single row per CDR3 protein. The repertoire includes approximately 360,000 distinct CDR3 sequences, 30% to 45% of them detected once, and around 15% sits in the top ten. This CDR3 is 17 amino acids long. Deletions cut 0 bases from V and 1 base from J, with 17 bases between. The germline V gene encodes CDR1 SGHDT and CDR2 YYEEEE. Comments on this clonotype: Its matching antigen is unknown.

The receptor was isolated from a girl between 10 and 17 years old with multiple sclerosis. The chain has TRBV5-6 and TRBJ2-7, with D tentatively TRBD2 (6 bases). The material sequenced was blood. CDR3 protein: CASSLANTGLLSYEQYF. The DNA for the CDR3 is TGTGCCAGCAGCTTGGCCAACACGGGACTCCTTTCCTACGAGCAGTACTTC.